The 5 T cell receptor beta chains below were found in one sample sequenced in a study of T cell responses to AZD1222 COVID-19 vaccine. Some clones are missing from TCRdb's copy, which holds only in-frame ones; the method was immunoSEQ multiplex PCR. The repertoire holds roughly 180,000 clones, more than 75% seen once, with 2.7% in the top ten. This material consisted of peripheral blood, taken on day 0 of MenACWY control vaccination. These receptors came from an adult in good health.

The chain has TRBV4-2 and TRBJ1-2; D is perhaps TRBD1 (6 bases). The germline V gene has CDR1 LGHNA and CDR2 YNFKEQ. V lost 0 bases and J lost 6, with 17 bases in between. The CDR3 has 16 residues. CDR3 protein: CASSQDQTGRSNGYTF. Here the CDR3 DNA reads TGTGCCAGCAGCCAAGATCAGACAGGAAGATCCAATGGCTACACCTTC.

The gene calls are TRBV4-1 and TRBJ2-2; the match to TRBD1 covers 7 bases. Germline CDR1 is MGHRA and CDR2 is YSYEKL. The CDR3 loop spans 15 amino acids. Trimming at V came to 6 bases and at J to 1 base, leaving 5 bases not matched to a gene. CDR3 loop: CASSRRTGNTGELFF. The CDR3 coding sequence is TGCGCCAGCAGTCGAAGGACAGGGAACACCGGGGAGCTGTTTTTT.

The chain couples TRBV13 to TRBJ2-1; the match to TRBD1 covers 10 bases. Germline loops: CDR1 PRHDT, CDR2 FYEKMQ (reference sequence). CDR3 length equals 17 residues. After removal of 2 bases from V and 4 bases from J, the junction contained 8 bases not matched to a gene. CDR3 protein: CASSLRGTGEGYNEQFF. DNA of the CDR3: TGTGCCAGCAGCTTAAGGGGGACAGGGGAGGGATACAATGAGCAGTTCTTC.

The chain employs TRBV6-1 and TRBJ1-6; D might be TRBD1 (6 bases). The V gene's germline CDR1 is MNHNS and CDR2 SASEGT. The CDR3 length is 15 residues. With 3 bases removed from V and 4 bases from J, the gap between germline ends came to 10 bases. CDR3 loop: CASSELTGYNSPLHF. The CDR3, as DNA: TGTGCCAGCAGTGAGCTGACAGGATATAATTCACCCCTCCACTTT.

This chain links TRBV28 with TRBJ1-5, with D perhaps matching TRBD1 (5 bases). Germline V gene data show CDR1 as MDHEN and CDR2 as SYDVKM. This CDR3 has 16 residues. V lost 4 bases, J lost 1 base, and 14 bases lay in between. The CDR3 spells CASSSPPRGSNQPQHF. Written as DNA, the CDR3 is TGTGCCAGCAGTTCCCCGCCGAGGGGCAGCAATCAGCCCCAGCATTTT. Looking up the rest from reference TRBV28 and TRBJ1-5 gives the full variable domain: DVKVTQSSRYLVKRTGEKVFLECVQDMDHENMFWYRQDPGLGLRLIYFSYDVKMKEKGDIPEGYSVSREKKERFSLILESASTNQTSMYLCASSSPPRGSNQPQHFGDGTRLSIL.